These T cell receptor beta chains were read from a single sample in a study of CD8+CD57+ T cells in acquired aplastic anemia. MiXCR, run by TCRdb on the reads, gives a single entry per CDR3 protein. The sample has 200,000 or so distinct CDR3 sequences; over 60% are singletons. The sequencing sample was made of sorted CD4+, CD8+, or CD8+CD57+ T cells (not recorded which) from PBMCs. The receptors originated from a human donor with severe aplastic anemia or a healthy control (not recorded which). CDR3s include the opening cysteine and the closing phenylalanine or tryptophan. A D gene is named only where the DNA matches it firmly.

V,D,J,CDR3
TRBV6-5,-,TRBJ1-5,CASSRRTGRGNQPQHF
TRBV27,-,TRBJ1-2,CASTSGRANSGYTF
TRBV20-1,-,TRBJ2-7,CSASPFPREQYF
TRBV11-2,TRBD2,TRBJ2-1,CASSLVAGGDNEQFF
TRBV7-2,-,TRBJ1-6,CASSLESGENSPLHF
TRBV5-1,-,TRBJ1-2,CASSLWGDGYTF
TRBV7-9,-,TRBJ2-7,CASSETLTEQYF
TRBV20-1,-,TRBJ1-1,CSARLPGIEGGTEAFF
TRBV10-3,-,TRBJ2-2,CAISAGVDTGELFF
TRBV2,TRBD1,TRBJ1-1,CAGRTGTGTEAFF
TRBV9,-,TRBJ2-1,CASSVAETVYNEQFF
TRBV6-5,-,TRBJ1-3,CASTDGTFAGTGNTIYF
TRBV10-1,TRBD2,TRBJ2-7,CASSETSGSYEQYF
TRBV7-3,-,TRBJ2-2,CASSSLSGVTGELFF
TRBV15,-,TRBJ1-1,CAASRVVAVNTEAFF
TRBV5-1,-,TRBJ2-7,CASSLLPRDEQYF
TRBV9,-,TRBJ2-7,CASSVGTLTDTQYF
TRBV20-1,-,TRBJ2-7,CSASSRDNYEQYF
TRBV7-3,-,TRBJ2-2,CASRQDGELFF
TRBV2,-,TRBJ1-1,CASTPRGGTEAFF
TRBV7-8,-,TRBJ1-3,CASSGNGVSGNTIYF
TRBV7-9,-,TRBJ1-1,CASSLNSGLSKAEAFF
TRBV11-2,-,TRBJ1-1,CASSLGGTGSEAFF
TRBV9,TRBD1,TRBJ1-1,CASSMDRGKMNTEAFF
TRBV7-3,-,TRBJ2-3,CAGSLVGTDTQYF
TRBV19,-,TRBJ1-5,CASKVTAYSNQPQHF
TRBV12-3/TRBV12-4,TRBD1,TRBJ1-2,CASSAADRVNYGYTF
TRBV4-3,TRBD1,TRBJ1-6,CASSQATGDNSPLHF
TRBV5-1,-,TRBJ2-3,CASSRGAGPTTDTQYF
TRBV5-4,-,TRBJ2-7,CASSWGASSSYGQYF
TRBV20-1,-,TRBJ1-5,CSAPTTTGRNQPQHF
TRBV2,-,TRBJ2-7,CASRGDLTYEQYF
TRBV15,TRBD2,TRBJ2-2,CATSKEYGTSGSGNTGELFF
TRBV9,-,TRBJ1-3,CASSVATASGNTIYF
TRBV15,TRBD2,TRBJ2-1,CATSRTGTRQANEQFF
TRBV5-4,-,TRBJ2-7,CASSPPGDGDYEQYF
TRBV5-1,TRBD2,TRBJ2-7,CASRLAGGNSYEQYF
TRBV19,TRBD2,TRBJ2-1,CASSIMGPGGHRNEQFF
TRBV10-3,-,TRBJ2-7,CASSQGPLGSYEQYF
TRBV5-5,TRBD1,TRBJ2-3,CASSFGQGWDTQYF